This TCR beta chain was recorded in a study of PD-L1 blockade in urothelial cancer. Sequencing used immunoSEQ multiplex PCR; TCRdb keeps in-frame clones, though not all of them. The table shows more than 60,000 clones, with 88% occurring only once. Time point described: peripheral blood 6 weeks after treatment start. Germline V lookup: CDR1 SEHNR, CDR2 FQNEAQ (reference sequence). There are 12 residues in the CDR3. V lost 4 bases and J lost 6, with 7 bases in between. V is TRBV7-9 and J is TRBJ1-5, with a possible D match to TRBD1 (6 bases). The receptor was derived from a man in his sixties with urothelial cancer. This specimen consisted of PBMCs, obtained around atezolizumab (anti-PD-L1) treatment. The CDR3 DNA reads TGTGCCAGCAGCTCAGGGGCTCAGCCCCAGCATTTT. The encoded protein is CASSSGAQPQHF.